What follows are 10 T cell receptor beta chains derived from one specimen sequenced in a study of blood T cells in healthy people across ages. PCR was performed a second time for about 7 to 12 cycles using a sample-barcoded 5' primer and a J-beta primer mix. Each CDR3 protein is one row after TCRdb ran MiXCR on the 5' RACE reads. This sample yields 1.5 million to 2 million distinct CDR3 sequences, of which roughly 27% are seen a single time; 7.7% belongs to the top ten. The sample was blood. These receptors all stem from a woman aged 25 to 39 in good health.

V gene TRBV5-4 combines with J gene TRBJ2-1, with TRBD2 matching over 7 bases. This CDR3 has 15 amino acids. Trimming took 5 bases from V and 4 from J; bases not matched to a gene: 9. Germline CDR1 is SGHNT and CDR2 is YYREEE (reference sequence). The CDR3 spells CASSQGSGTYNEQFF. CDR3 DNA: TGTGCCAGCAGTCAAGGCAGCGGGACTTACAATGAGCAGTTCTTC.

This sequence joins TRBV20-1 and TRBJ1-5; tentatively, D is TRBD1 (6 bases). The CDR3 runs to 13 residues. V lost 7 bases to trimming and J lost 7 bases, with 17 bases between them. Germline V gives CDR1 DFQATT, CDR2 SNEGSKA (reference sequence). The DNA for the CDR3 is TGCAGTGGCACCGGGACAACCGGGCAGCCCCAGCATTTT. Translation gives CSGTGTTGQPQHF.

The chain links TRBV11-1 to TRBJ2-5; D is perhaps TRBD1 or TRBD2 (6 bases each). Looked up from germline, CDR1 is SGHAT and CDR2 is FQDESV (reference sequence). CDR3 length equals 14 residues. Between the trimmed V and J ends, which lost 5 bases and 5 bases, there was a span of 15 bases. The CDR3 sequence: CASSPYGGLETQYF. DNA of the CDR3: TGTGCCAGCAGCCCATATGGGGGGCTCGAGACCCAGTACTTC.

This chain uses TRBV30 with TRBJ2-5, with D possibly TRBD1 on 5 matching bases. The CDR3 extends over 14 amino acids. Trimming stripped 4 bases from V and 0 bases from J, with 12 bases between. Germline CDR1 is GTSNPN and CDR2 is SVGIG (reference sequence). CDR3 in DNA: TGTGCCTGGAAGTGGGGCACCAACCAAGAGACCCAGTACTTC. Its translation is CAWKWGTNQETQYF.

This clonotype was picked up a small number of times. The V call is TRBV14, the J call TRBJ1-2, with TRBD1 identical over 7 bases. The CDR3 loop spans 15 amino acids. The germline V gene encodes CDR1 SGHDN and CDR2 FVKESK. V shed 0 bases and J 6 bases; nucleotides not matched to a gene: 7. CDR3 sequence: CASSQDLKGANGYTF. The CDR3 nucleotides are TGTGCCAGCAGCCAAGATCTTAAGGGGGCGAATGGCTACACCTTC. The full variable domain, with the rest looked up from reference TRBV14 and TRBJ1-2, is EAGVTQFPSHSVIEKGQTVTLRCDPISGHDNLYWYRRVMGKEIKFLLHFVKESKQDESGMPNNRFLAERTGGTYSTLKVQPAELEDSGVYFCASSQDLKGANGYTFGSGTRLTVV.

The V and J genes are TRBV7-2 and TRBJ2-7; 13 nucleotides agree with TRBD2. V was pared by 5 bases and J by 6 bases, with 10 bases of the junction left unmatched. CDR3 length: 16 residues. The germline V gene encodes CDR1 SGHTA and CDR2 FQGNSA. The CDR3 region has the DNA TGTGCCAGCAGCCGACAGGGGACTAGCGGGGCACTCGAGCAGTACTTC. Translating it yields CASSRQGTSGALEQYF. The full variable domain, rest sourced from reference TRBV7-2 and TRBJ2-7, is GAGVSQSPSNKVTEKGKDVELRCDPISGHTALYWYRQSLGQGLEFLIYFQGNSAPDKSGLPSDRFSAERTGGSVSTLTIQRTQQEDSAVYLCASSRQGTSGALEQYFGPGTRLTVT.

V usage is TRBV6-5 and J usage is TRBJ2-3; 7 nucleotides align to TRBD2. The V and J ends lost 2 bases and 4 bases, in that order; junction bases with no gene match: 12. The germline gives CDR1 MNHEY, CDR2 SVGAGI. CDR3 size: 17 residues. CDR3 in DNA: TGTGCCAGCAGTTACCTTTCGGGGCGGGAGAGTGCAGATACGCAGTATTTT. It translates to CASSYLSGRESADTQYF.

This clonotype has just a few counts. This chain joins TRBV15 and TRBJ2-5, with 7 bases that match TRBD1. V lost 1 base and J lost 11; bases outside the gene matches: 10. Germline V gene sequence: CDR1 LNHNV, CDR2 YYDKDF (reference sequence). The CDR3 is 14 amino acids. The chain's CDR3 is CATSRGQGRSQQYF. The CDR3, as DNA: TGTGCCACCAGCAGAGGACAGGGAAGGAGCCAGCAGTACTTC.

This clonotype was recorded a few times. Given a much more abundant clone one base away, this may be a read error. The chain joins TRBV29-1 to TRBJ2-1; 7 bases line up with TRBD2. TRBJ2-7 explains the end of the DNA better; the J call may be wrong. This CDR3 is built from 12 residues. Germline loops: CDR1 SQVTM, CDR2 ANQGSEA. The CDR3 here is CSVRTSYNEQYF. The CDR3 coding sequence is TGCAGCGTTAGGACTAGTTATAATGAGCAGTACTTC.

The chain employs TRBV3-1 and TRBJ2-6, with D perhaps TRBD2 (5 bases). The CDR3 is made up of 16 amino acids. Trimming shortened V by 2 bases and J by 6 bases, and 14 bases separated the two germline ends. Germline values: CDR1 LGHDT, CDR2 YNNKEL (reference sequence). In DNA, the CDR3 is TGTGCCAGCAGCCAATATGACGGGGTGGAGGCCAACGTCCTGACTTTC. Translated: CASSQYDGVEANVLTF.